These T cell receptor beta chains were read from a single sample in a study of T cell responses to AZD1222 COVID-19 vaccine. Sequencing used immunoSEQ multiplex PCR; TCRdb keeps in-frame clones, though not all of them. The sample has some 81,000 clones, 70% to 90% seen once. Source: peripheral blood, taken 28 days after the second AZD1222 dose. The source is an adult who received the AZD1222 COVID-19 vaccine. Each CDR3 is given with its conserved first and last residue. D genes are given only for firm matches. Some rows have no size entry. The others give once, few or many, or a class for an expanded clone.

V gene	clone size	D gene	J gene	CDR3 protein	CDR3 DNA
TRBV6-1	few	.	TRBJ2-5	CASSEGGPQETQYF	TGTGCCAGCAGTGAAGGAGGCCCCCAAGAGACCCAGTACTTC
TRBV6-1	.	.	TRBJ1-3	CASSGTARSAGNTIYF	TGTGCCAGCAGTGGGACAGCTCGTTCTGCTGGAAACACCATATATTTT
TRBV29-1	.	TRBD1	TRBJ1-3	CSVGDRAGNTIYF	TGCAGCGTTGGGGACAGGGCTGGAAACACCATATATTTT
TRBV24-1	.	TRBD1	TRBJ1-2	CATLGQGAGRDGYTF	TGTGCCACCCTGGGACAGGGGGCGGGTCGGGATGGCTACACCTTC
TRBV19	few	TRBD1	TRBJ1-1	CASSIGPLAGGTEAFF	TGTGCCAGTAGTATCGGCCCCCTGGCAGGGGGCACTGAAGCTTTCTTT
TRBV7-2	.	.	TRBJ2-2	CASSSRTDTGELFF	TGTGCCAGCAGCTCCCGGACAGACACCGGGGAGCTGTTTTTT
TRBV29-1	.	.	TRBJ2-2	CSVPGQMNTGELFF	TGCAGCGTCCCGGGACAAATGAACACCGGGGAGCTGTTTTTT
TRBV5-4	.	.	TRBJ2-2	CASSFDGHDTGELFF	TGTGCCAGCAGCTTTGACGGCCATGACACCGGGGAGCTGTTTTTT
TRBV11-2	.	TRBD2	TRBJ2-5	CASRWGGETQYF	TGTGCCAGCAGGTGGGGGGGAGAGACCCAGTACTTC
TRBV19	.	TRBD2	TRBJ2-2	CASSIGLAANTGELFF	TGTGCCAGTAGTATCGGGCTAGCGGCGAACACCGGGGAGCTGTTTTTT
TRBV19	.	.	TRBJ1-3	CASSAGNTIYF	TGTGCCAGTAGTGCTGGAAACACCATATATTTT
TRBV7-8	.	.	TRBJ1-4	CASSLDSEKLFF	TGTGCCAGCAGTCTTGACAGTGAAAAACTGTTTTTT
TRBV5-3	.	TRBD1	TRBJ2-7	CARSSSGLTGTDYEQYF	TGTGCCAGAAGCTCCTCGGGCCTGACCGGGACAGACTACGAGCAGTACTTC
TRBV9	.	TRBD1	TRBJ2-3	CASSVQGATDTQYF	TGTGCCAGCAGCGTACAGGGGGCGACAGATACGCAGTATTTT
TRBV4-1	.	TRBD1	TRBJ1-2	CASSQDGQGAGYGYTF	TGCGCCAGCAGCCAAGATGGGCAGGGGGCCGGCTATGGCTACACCTTC
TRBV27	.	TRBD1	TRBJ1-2	CASSWGQGNYGYTF	TGTGCCAGCAGTTGGGGACAGGGTAACTATGGCTACACCTTC
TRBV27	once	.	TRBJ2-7	CASSLLPHTEEQYF	TGTGCCAGCAGTTTACTCCCCCACACGGAAGAGCAGTACTTC
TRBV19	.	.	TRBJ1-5	CASSKQPYSNQPQHF	TGTGCCAGTAGCAAACAGCCCTATAGCAATCAGCCCCAGCATTTT
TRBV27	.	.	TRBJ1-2	CASRPGRDNGYTF	TGTGCCAGCAGGCCGGGGAGGGACAATGGCTACACCTTC
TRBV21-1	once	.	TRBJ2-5	CASSGTAYQETQYF	TGTGCCAGCAGCGGGACGGCGTACCAAGAGACCCAGTACTTC
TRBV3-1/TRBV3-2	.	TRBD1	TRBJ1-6	CASSQAGQGLSPLHF	TGTGCCAGCAGCCAAGCAGGACAGGGCCTCTCACCCCTCCACTTT
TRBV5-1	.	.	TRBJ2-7	CASSGGPPSGEQYF	TGCGCCAGCAGCGGGGGACCGCCCTCGGGCGAGCAGTACTTC
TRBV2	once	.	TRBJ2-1	CASSEAHNSYNEQFF	TGTGCCAGCAGTGAAGCTCACAACTCCTACAATGAGCAGTTCTTC
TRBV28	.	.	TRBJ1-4	CASTWHRGGEKLFF	TGTGCCAGCACCTGGCACCGGGGGGGGGAAAAACTGTTTTTT
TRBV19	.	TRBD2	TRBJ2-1	CASSILDSGGHNEQFF	TGTGCCAGTAGTATTCTGGATAGCGGGGGGCACAATGAGCAGTTCTTC
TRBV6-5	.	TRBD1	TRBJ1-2	CASSPKGQGAGGYTF	TGTGCCAGCAGCCCGAAGGGACAGGGGGCGGGAGGCTACACCTTC
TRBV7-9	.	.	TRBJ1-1	CASSLGWEVMNTEAFF	TGTGCCAGCAGCTTAGGGTGGGAGGTCATGAACACTGAAGCTTTCTTT
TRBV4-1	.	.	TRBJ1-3	CASSQDTQGIYF	TGCGCCAGCAGCCAAGATACACAGGGAATATATTTT
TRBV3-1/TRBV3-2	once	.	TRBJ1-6	CASSFLAGTTGSPLHF	TGTGCCAGCAGCTTCCTAGCCGGGACGACGGGCTCACCCCTCCACTTT
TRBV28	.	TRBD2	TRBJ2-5	CASSLLGTSGGGRETQYF	TGTGCCAGCAGTTTGTTGGGGACTAGCGGGGGGGGTCGAGAGACCCAGTACTTC
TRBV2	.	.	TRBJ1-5	CASSPRTSNQPQHF	TGTGCCAGCAGTCCCCGGACTTCCAATCAGCCCCAGCATTTT
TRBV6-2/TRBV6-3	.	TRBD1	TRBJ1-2	CASSYGGTAFYGYTF	TGTGCCAGCAGTTATGGCGGGACAGCCTTCTATGGCTACACCTTC
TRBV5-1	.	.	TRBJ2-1	CASSFVAWEVYNEQFF	TGCGCCAGCAGCTTCGTGGCTTGGGAAGTCTACAATGAGCAGTTCTTC
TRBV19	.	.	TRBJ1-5	CASSLRVRRDQPQHF	TGTGCCAGTAGTCTGCGGGTGCGACGGGATCAGCCCCAGCATTTT
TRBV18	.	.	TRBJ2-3	CASSQGITDTQYF	TGTGCCAGCTCACAGGGAATCACAGATACGCAGTATTTT
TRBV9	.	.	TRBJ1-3	CASSVARSLSGNTIYF	TGTGCCAGCAGCGTAGCCAGGTCTCTCTCTGGAAACACCATATATTTT
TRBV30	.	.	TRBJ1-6	CAWSVRPVYENSPLHF	TGTGCCTGGAGTGTACGGCCAGTGTACGAGAATTCACCCCTCCACTTT
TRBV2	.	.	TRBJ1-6	CASSGWAYNSPLHF	TGTGCCAGCAGTGGGTGGGCTTATAATTCACCCCTCCACTTT
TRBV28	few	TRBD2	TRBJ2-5	CASCPSTSGISETQYF	TGTGCCAGCTGTCCCTCTACTAGCGGGATATCAGAGACCCAGTACTTC
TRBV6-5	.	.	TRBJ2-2	CATQPGTANTGELFF	TGTGCCACCCAACCCGGGACTGCAAACACCGGGGAGCTGTTTTTT
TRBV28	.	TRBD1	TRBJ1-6	CASNVGQDNSPLHF	TGTGCCAGCAATGTGGGACAGGATAATTCACCCCTCCACTTT
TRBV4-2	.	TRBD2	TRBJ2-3	CASSPQAGGTTDTQYF	TGTGCCAGCAGCCCGCAAGCGGGGGGGACTACAGATACGCAGTATTTT
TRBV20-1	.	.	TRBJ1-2	CSATREGYTF	TGCAGTGCAACCCGAGAGGGCTACACCTTC
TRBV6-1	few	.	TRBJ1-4	CASSEKFATNEKLFF	TGTGCCAGCAGTGAGAAATTTGCAACTAATGAAAAACTGTTTTTT
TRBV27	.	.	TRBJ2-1	CASSFAGTVYEQFF	TGTGCCAGCAGTTTTGCCGGGACCGTCTATGAGCAGTTCTTC
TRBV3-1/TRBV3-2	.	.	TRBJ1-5	CASSPAPVKNQPQHF	TGTGCCAGCAGCCCAGCACCCGTGAAAAATCAGCCCCAGCATTTT
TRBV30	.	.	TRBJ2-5	CAWNGVFQEGVETQYF	TGTGCCTGGAACGGTGTGTTCCAGGAGGGGGTAGAGACCCAGTACTTC
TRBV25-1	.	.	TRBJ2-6	CASSGAVTSGANVLTF	TGTGCCAGCAGTGGGGCAGTAACCTCTGGGGCCAACGTCCTGACTTTC
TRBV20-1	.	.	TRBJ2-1	CSASRGDISGYNEQFF	TGCAGTGCTAGTCGTGGGGATATTAGTGGGTACAATGAGCAGTTCTTC
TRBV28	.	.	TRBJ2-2	CASSLRQGPRTGELFF	TGTGCCAGCAGTTTGCGGCAGGGCCCCCGAACCGGGGAGCTGTTTTTT
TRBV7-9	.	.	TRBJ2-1	CASSLTGLRINEQFF	TGTGCCAGCAGCCTAACGGGACTCAGGATCAATGAGCAGTTCTTC
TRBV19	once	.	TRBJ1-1	CASSTRVTEAFF	TGTGCCAGTAGTACCAGGGTAACTGAAGCTTTCTTT
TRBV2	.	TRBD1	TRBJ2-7	CASGPTGSYEQYF	TGTGCCAGCGGACCGACAGGGAGCTACGAGCAGTACTTC
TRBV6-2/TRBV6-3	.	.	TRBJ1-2	CASTPDGNYGYTF	TGTGCCAGCACCCCGGACGGTAACTATGGCTACACCTTC
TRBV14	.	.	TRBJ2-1	CASSFGTRPYNEQFF	TGTGCCAGCAGCTTCGGGACAAGGCCTTACAATGAGCAGTTCTTC
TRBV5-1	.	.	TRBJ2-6	CASSLVGGAGANVLTF	TGCGCCAGCAGCTTGGTTGGGGGCGCTGGGGCCAACGTCCTGACTTTC
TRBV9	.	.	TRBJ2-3	CASSVGLALNTDTQYF	TGTGCCAGCAGCGTAGGGTTAGCTCTAAACACAGATACGCAGTATTTT